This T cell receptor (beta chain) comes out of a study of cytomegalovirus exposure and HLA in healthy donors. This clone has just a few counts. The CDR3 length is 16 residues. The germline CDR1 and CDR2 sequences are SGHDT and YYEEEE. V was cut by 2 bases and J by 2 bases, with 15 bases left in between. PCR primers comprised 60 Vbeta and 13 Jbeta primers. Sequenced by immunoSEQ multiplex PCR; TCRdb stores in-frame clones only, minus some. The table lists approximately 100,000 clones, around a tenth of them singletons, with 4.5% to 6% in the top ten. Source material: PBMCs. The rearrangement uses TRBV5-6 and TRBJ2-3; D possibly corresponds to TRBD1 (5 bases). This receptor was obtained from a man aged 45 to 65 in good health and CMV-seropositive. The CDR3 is CASSFTKGPSTDTQYF. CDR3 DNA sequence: TGTGCCAGCAGCTTTACGAAGGGGCCTTCCACAGATACGCAGTATTTT. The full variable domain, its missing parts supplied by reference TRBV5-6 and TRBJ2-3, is DAGVTQSPTHLIKTRGQQVTLRCSPKSGHDTVSWYQQALGQGPQFIFQYYEEEERQRGNFPDRFSGHQFPNYSSELNVNALLLGDSALYLCASSFTKGPSTDTQYFGPGTRLTVL.